The TCR beta chain under discussion was sequenced for a study of blood T cell repertoires in COVID-19. Study at large: The analysed material was cDNA or gDNA that came from T cells, B-cell-depleted T cells, or PBMCs.

This CDR3 spans 11 amino acids. The germline V and J ends were trimmed by 0 bases and 8 bases, with 5 bases remaining between them. Germline CDR1 and CDR2: DFQATT and SNEGSKA (reference sequence). How the authors handled the data: Amplification of reference gene primers was used by the study to estimate nucleated cell counts. Assay: immunoSEQ multiplex PCR; the TCRdb copy retains only in-frame clones and omits some. From that table come the V and J calls and clone size; the DNA was used to work out D and trimming. The repertoire holds a few hundred thousand clones, with about 86% as singletons. The sequencing sample was made of peripheral blood. The receptor's source is a woman aged 45-65 years with acute or convalescent COVID-19. V gene TRBV20-1 combines with J gene TRBJ2-1; D is uncertain. The CDR3 DNA reads TGCAGTGCTAGAGACAGGTATGAGCAGTTCTTC. This gives the protein CSARDRYEQFF.